The 18 T cell receptor beta chains in this list originate from one sample, sequenced in a study of blood T cell repertoires in COVID-19. Produced via immunoSEQ multiplex PCR; TCRdb's table is partial and in-frame only. The sample contains approximately 280,000 clones, approximately 83% of which appear only once. The sequenced sample consisted of peripheral blood. The receptors originated from a woman in her 70s with acute or convalescent COVID-19.

This rearrangement joins TRBV19 to TRBJ1-1; no definite D call. V was cut by 6 bases and J by 3 bases, with 14 bases left in between. This CDR3 comprises 14 residues. Germline CDR1 and CDR2: LNHDA and SQIVND (reference sequence). This CDR3 is CASSRTEHDTEAFF. CDR3 sequence (DNA): TGTGCCAGTAGCCGAACAGAACATGACACTGAAGCTTTCTTT.

The gene calls are TRBV5-1 and TRBJ1-6, with 7 bases that match TRBD1. V trimming: 0 bases; J trimming: 8 bases; junction bases outside the gene matches: 5. Germline CDR1 is SGHRS and CDR2 is YFSETQ. The CDR3 runs 15 residues. DNA for the CDR3: TGCGCCAGCAGCTTGGAAGGGACAGCTTATTCACCCCTCCACTTT. Translating gives CASSLEGTAYSPLHF.

This clone was recorded only once. V gene TRBV2 combines with J gene TRBJ2-1, with 15 bases identical to TRBD2. CDR1 and CDR2 (germline): SNHLY, FYNNEI. The length of the CDR3 is 17 residues. V was clipped by 9 bases and J by 1 base; unmatched bases: 7. CDR3 amino acids: CASRGLAGGPSYNEQFF. The CDR3 coding sequence is TGTGCCAGTCGCGGACTAGCGGGGGGGCCATCCTACAATGAGCAGTTCTTC.

The V and J genes are TRBV29-1 and TRBJ2-1, with 9 positions matching TRBD2. Germline loops: CDR1 SQVTM, CDR2 ANQGSEA. The CDR3 sequence is 14 residues long. Germline trimming cut 7 bases from V and 6 bases from J; bases unmatched to any gene: 10. CDR3 in DNA: TGCAGCGCCGACGGGGCGGGGGGGCTCAATGAGCAGTTCTTC. Amino acids: CSADGAGGLNEQFF.

This sequence joins TRBV6-2 or TRBV6-3 and TRBJ1-1; D possibly corresponds to TRBD1 (6 bases). Germline loops: CDR1 MNHEY, CDR2 SVGEGT. Between the trimmed V and J ends, which lost 2 bases and 3 bases, there was a span of 16 bases. The CDR3 is 16 amino acids. The CDR3 DNA sequence: TGTGCCAGCAGTTACGTCCGGGGGGGCTTGGACACTGAAGCTTTCTTT. It translates to CASSYVRGGLDTEAFF.

The genes are TRBV4-2 and TRBJ1-1; D ambiguous. The CDR3 covers 13 residues. V was trimmed by 4 bases and J by 6 bases, leaving 12 bases between them. Germline assignment: CDR1 LGHNA and CDR2 YNFKEQ. CDR3 sequence reads: CASSPMGRAEAFF. In nucleotides, the CDR3 is TGTGCCAGCAGCCCCATGGGCCGCGCTGAAGCTTTCTTT.

This clone was detected only a few times. This chain links TRBV6-6 with TRBJ2-6; the match to TRBD1 covers 8 bases. This CDR3 has 16 residues. V lost 6 bases and J lost 0; bases outside the gene matches: 4. Germline CDR1 reads MNHNY; CDR2 reads SVGAGI (reference sequence). DNA of the CDR3: TGTGCCAGCAGCGGACAGGGAAGCTCTGGGGCCAACGTCCTGACTTTC. Its translation is CASSGQGSSGANVLTF.

The V and J genes are TRBV27 and TRBJ2-1; D might be TRBD1 (6 bases). This CDR3 has 12 residues. V gave up 7 bases and J gave up 7 bases, with 11 bases separating them. Germline assignment: CDR1 MNHEY and CDR2 SMNVEV (reference sequence). The CDR3 region has the DNA TGTGCCAGCAAAACAGGGTTTAATGAGCAGTTCTTC. This gives the protein CASKTGFNEQFF.

This chain uses TRBV3-1 (or the pseudogene TRBV3-2) with TRBJ2-7; 8 bases map to TRBD1. The CDR3 has 13 amino acids. The germline V gene has CDR1 LGHDT and CDR2 YNNKEL (reference sequence). V was pared by 5 bases and J by 5 bases, with 5 bases of the junction left unmatched. CDR3 DNA sequence: TGTGCCAGCAGCTTGACAGGGGTTAACGAGCAGTACTTC. The encoded protein is CASSLTGVNEQYF.

The V call is TRBV11-1, the J call TRBJ2-2, with D hard to call. Trimming stripped 1 base from V and 8 bases from J, with 8 bases between. The CDR3 runs 13 residues. The V gene's germline CDR1 is SGHAT and CDR2 FQDESV (reference sequence). The CDR3: CASSLGSSGELFF. CDR3 in DNA: TGTGCCAGCAGCTTAGGAAGCTCTGGGGAGCTGTTTTTT.

This clone has a single count. J is TRBJ2-2 and V is TRBV9; 7 nucleotides line up with TRBD1. There are 13 residues in the CDR3. V lost 4 bases and J lost 6; bases outside the gene matches: 3. In germline, CDR1 is SGDLS, CDR2 YYNGEE. CDR3: CASSPQGAGELFF. Here the CDR3 DNA reads TGTGCCAGCAGCCCCCAGGGGGCCGGGGAGCTGTTTTTT.

The V call is TRBV3-1 (or the pseudogene TRBV3-2), the J call TRBJ1-2, with D possibly TRBD1 on 6 matching bases. Trimming left V 3 bases short and J 6 bases short, with 17 bases between. Germline V lookup: CDR1 LGHDT, CDR2 YNNKEL (reference sequence). The CDR3 runs to 15 residues. In DNA, the CDR3 is TGTGCCAGCAGCCATTCGGGGGGGAGGGGGAATGGCTACACCTTC. Translated: CASSHSGGRGNGYTF.

This sequence joins TRBV30 and TRBJ1-2, with 11 positions matching TRBD1. V was clipped by 0 bases and J by 4 bases; unmatched bases: 7. The germline gives CDR1 GTSNPN, CDR2 SVGIG (reference sequence). This CDR3 spans 16 amino acids. CDR3 in DNA: TGTGCCTGGAGTGTTTCCGGGACAGGGGGGGGCTATGGCTACACCTTC. Its protein is CAWSVSGTGGGYGYTF.

The J gene is TRBJ1-2, the V gene TRBV27; D gene unclear. The V end lost 7 bases, the J end lost 8 bases, and 14 bases lay between the germline ends. The CDR3 loop spans 12 amino acids. The V gene's germline CDR1 is MNHEY and CDR2 SMNVEV (reference sequence). The CDR3 loop is CASIPGLRGYTF. The CDR3 DNA reads as TGTGCCAGCATCCCCGGATTGAGGGGCTACACCTTC.

This sequence joins TRBV2 and TRBJ2-7; 8 nucleotides agree with TRBD1. This CDR3 is built from 14 residues. With 11 bases clipped from V and 2 bases from J, the junction kept 11 bases outside the gene matches. Germline V CDR1 and CDR2: SNHLY, FYNNEI. The DNA for the CDR3 is TGTGCCCCCACGGACAGGGTGCTAACCTACGAGCAGTACTTC. This translates into CAPTDRVLTYEQYF.

The CDR3: CASSQDLRSKETQYF. DNA of the CDR3: TGCGCCAGCAGCCAAGATTTGCGGTCGAAAGAGACCCAGTACTTC. The chain couples TRBV4-1 to TRBJ2-5, with unresolved D. V was cut by 0 bases and J by 3 bases, with 11 bases left in between. CDR3 size: 15 residues. Germline assignment: CDR1 MGHRA and CDR2 YSYEKL.

The chain joins TRBV4-2 to TRBJ1-5, with D unresolved. Trimming took off 0 bases at V and 7 bases at J, with 16 bases between the two ends. Germline V gene sequence: CDR1 LGHNA, CDR2 YNFKEQ. This CDR3 is built from 16 residues. CDR3 nucleotides: TGTGCCAGCAGCCAAGAGTTGCGAGGCGTCCGGCAGCCCCAGCATTTT. This gives the protein CASSQELRGVRQPQHF.

J is TRBJ2-7 and V is TRBV10-3; tentatively, D is TRBD2 (6 bases). The CDR3 has 13 amino acids. Germline CDR1 reads ENHRY; CDR2 reads SYGVKD. Trimming removed 0 bases from V and 5 bases from J, with 8 bases in between. The CDR3 nucleotides read TGTGCCATCAGTGAGTCAGGAGGGGACGAGCAGTACTTC. Its protein is CAISESGGDEQYF.